The 15 T cell receptor beta chains below all came from one sample that was sequenced in a study of blood T cell repertoires in COVID-19. Clones were read by immunoSEQ multiplex PCR, and TCRdb kept only the in-frame ones, dropping some. The profile shows around 150,000 clones, about 86% of them singletons. The sample comprised peripheral blood. The source is an elderly woman with acute or convalescent COVID-19.

By share, this clone counts as medium-sized. This chain uses TRBV7-8 with TRBJ2-7; 11 nucleotides agree with TRBD2. The length of the CDR3 is 15 residues. Germline values: CDR1 SGHVS, CDR2 FQNEAQ. The V gene end was trimmed by 4 bases and the J gene end by 7 bases; junction bases not matched to a gene: 9. The CDR3, as DNA: TGTGCCAGCAGCTCCGGGACTAGCGGCCATTCAGAGCAGTACTTC. This encodes CASSSGTSGHSEQYF.

The gene calls are TRBV27 and TRBJ1-5; a weak D match, TRBD1 (5 bases). Germline lookup yields CDR1 MNHEY and CDR2 SMNVEV (reference sequence). The CDR3 contains 15 residues. V was pared by 2 bases and J by 4 bases, with 12 bases between. The CDR3 protein is CASSLEGVRNQPQHF. The DNA for the CDR3 is TGTGCCAGCAGTTTAGAAGGGGTAAGGAATCAGCCCCAGCATTTT.

The chain carries TRBV7-2 and TRBJ1-6; 8 positions match TRBD1. J lost 12 bases, V lost 4 bases, and 5 bases had no gene match. The length of the CDR3 is 13 residues. Germline loops: CDR1 SGHTA, CDR2 FQGNSA. The CDR3: CASSYSRGLPLHF. The CDR3 DNA reads as TGTGCCAGCAGCTACAGCAGGGGGCTACCCCTCCACTTT. The full variable domain, its missing parts supplied by reference TRBV7-2 and TRBJ1-6, is GAGVSQSPSNKVTEKGKDVELRCDPISGHTALYWYRQSLGQGLEFLIYFQGNSAPDKSGLPSDRFSAERTGGSVSTLTIQRTQQEDSAVYLCASSYSRGLPLHFGNGTRLTVT.

In DNA, the CDR3 is TGTGCCAGTAGTGAGCACCTGGGACAGGGGGCGCAGGGCTACACCTTC. Its translation: CASSEHLGQGAQGYTF. This chain connects TRBV19 to TRBJ1-2; 12 bases are a match to TRBD1. The CDR3 runs 16 residues. Trimming cost V 5 bases and J 8 bases; bases outside gene matches: 12. The V gene's germline CDR1 is LNHDA and CDR2 SQIVND (reference sequence).

The CDR3 loop is CASSWDRSGATNEKLFF. The CDR3 nucleotides are TGTGCCAGCAGCTGGGACAGGAGTGGAGCAACTAATGAAAAACTGTTTTTT. The gene calls are TRBV5-8 and TRBJ1-4, with TRBD1 matching over 8 bases. Germline-derived CDR1 and CDR2 are SGHTS and YDEGEE. This CDR3 spans 17 amino acids. V gave up 3 bases and J gave up 0 bases; unmatched junction bases: 7.

The chain links TRBV10-3 to TRBJ1-3, with 7 bases identical to TRBD1. CDR1 ENHRY and CDR2 SYGVKD come from the germline V gene. The CDR3 length is 16 residues. The V and J ends lost 4 bases and 0 bases, in that order; junction bases with no gene match: 6. The chain's CDR3 is CAISVGQASSGNTIYF. The CDR3 DNA reads as TGTGCCATCAGTGTTGGACAGGCAAGCTCTGGAAACACCATATATTTT.

The chain is built from TRBV10-3 and TRBJ2-1; 10 nucleotides align to TRBD1. The CDR3 spans 13 residues. CDR1 and CDR2 from the germline V gene are ENHRY and SYGVKD. The ends lost 3 bases at V and 10 bases at J; junction bases unmatched: 3. The CDR3 loop reads CAISDDRGREQFF. The CDR3 DNA reads TGTGCCATCAGTGATGACAGGGGGCGAGAGCAGTTCTTC.

J is TRBJ1-3 and V is TRBV5-5; 7 positions match TRBD1. Trimming removed 4 bases from V and 0 bases from J; junction bases left unmatched: 4. The CDR3 length is 15 residues. The germline CDR1 and CDR2 sequences are SGHKS and YYEKEE (reference sequence). In nucleotides, the CDR3 is TGTGCCAGCAGCCGGGGGACAGTCTCTGGAAACACCATATATTTT. This sequence encodes CASSRGTVSGNTIYF.

The chain has TRBV5-4 and TRBJ2-1, with 7 bases fitting TRBD1. The V gene's germline CDR1 is SGHNT and CDR2 YYREEE (reference sequence). There are 16 residues in the CDR3. V shed 4 bases, J shed 1 base, and the junction held 8 bases outside the gene matches. The CDR3 sequence is CASSVPGQKSYNEQFF. The CDR3 nucleotides are TGTGCCAGCAGCGTCCCGGGACAGAAGTCCTACAATGAGCAGTTCTTC.

This clone is a singleton in its sample. DNA for the CDR3: TGTGCCAGCAGCTTCGGACAGGGTCCGTACACTGAAGCTTTCTTT. Its protein is CASSFGQGPYTEAFF. The J gene is TRBJ1-1, the V gene TRBV7-2; TRBD1 matches at 8 bases. Per germline, CDR1 SGHTA and CDR2 FQGNSA. V was clipped by 3 bases and J by 3 bases; unmatched bases: 6. This CDR3 spans 15 amino acids.

The chain recombines TRBV25-1 with TRBJ1-4; 7 nucleotides line up with TRBD1. Germline CDR1 is MGHDK and CDR2 is SYGVNS. The ends lost 8 bases at V and 6 bases at J; junction bases unmatched: 9. CDR3 length equals 14 residues. Here the CDR3 reads CASALSRGYEKLFF. CDR3 coding DNA: TGTGCCAGCGCACTCAGCAGGGGGTATGAAAAACTGTTTTTT. Complete variable domain (other parts from reference TRBV25-1 and TRBJ1-4): EADIYQTPRYLVIGTGKKITLECSQTMGHDKMYWYQQDPGMELHLIHYSYGVNSTEKGDLSSESTVSRIRTEHFPLTLESARPSHTSQYLCASALSRGYEKLFFGSGTQLSVL.

J is TRBJ2-5 and V is TRBV11-2, with D perhaps TRBD1 (5 bases). The CDR3 spans 11 residues. The V gene lost 1 base and the J gene lost 10 bases, with 7 bases spanning the gap. The germline V gene has CDR1 SGHAT and CDR2 FQNNGV. The CDR3 loop reads CASSLVRGQYF. The CDR3 DNA follows: TGTGCCAGCAGCTTAGTTAGGGGCCAGTACTTC.

The chain combines TRBV2 with TRBJ2-1, with TRBD2 matching over 8 bases. This CDR3 is 15 amino acids long. The V gene end was trimmed by 8 bases and the J gene end by 0 bases; junction bases not matched to a gene: 6. CDR1 is SNHLY, CDR2 FYNNEI, per germline. This CDR3 reads CASARGGLSYNEQFF. For the CDR3, the DNA is TGTGCCAGCGCCCGCGGGGGGCTCTCCTACAATGAGCAGTTCTTC.

This clone was picked up one time. V is TRBV19 and J is TRBJ2-2; the match to TRBD2 covers 8 bases. V lost 3 bases to trimming and J lost 4 bases; unmatched junction nucleotides: 7. Per germline, CDR1 LNHDA and CDR2 SQIVND (reference sequence). CDR3 size: 16 residues. CDR3 DNA: TGTGCCAGTAGTATTGGAGCGGGAGTGGGCACCGGGGAGCTGTTTTTT. Translated: CASSIGAGVGTGELFF. The variable domain in full, completed from reference TRBV19 and TRBJ2-2, reads DGGITQSPKYLFRKEGQNVTLSCEQNLNHDAMYWYRQDPGQGLRLIYYSQIVNDFQKGDIAEGYSVSREKKESFPLTVTSAQKNPTAFYLCASSIGAGVGTGELFFGEGSRLTVL.

Only a few counts were recorded for this clone. A read error may produce the germline difference seen at one junction end. J is TRBJ2-7 and V is TRBV12-3 or TRBV12-4; TRBD2 aligns across 9 bases. The CDR3 totals 12 residues. The CDR3 bases are TGTGCCAGCAGTCTTTCTAGCGGGGATCACCGCTTC. It encodes CASSLSSGDHRF.